A single sample is the source of the 26 T cell receptor beta chains below, sequenced in a study of shared clonotypes between healthy human individuals. Libraries were prepared by immunoSEQ multiplex PCR; TCRdb keeps only in-frame clonotypes and omits some of them. The sample has 1.6 million or so clones, around 97% seen once. The sample taken for sequencing was naive CD4+ T cells sorted from blood. Subset reported: CD45RA+ positively selected. These receptors came from a man aged 30-40 years in good health.

This chain connects TRBV27 to TRBJ2-7; 8 bases match TRBD2. This CDR3 contains 17 residues. The V and J ends lost 0 bases and 4 bases, in that order; junction bases with no gene match: 11. In germline, CDR1 is MNHEY, CDR2 SMNVEV (reference sequence). The CDR3 region is CASSLSQPGTRSYEQYF. In DNA, the CDR3 is TGTGCCAGCAGTTTATCGCAGCCGGGGACTAGAAGTTACGAGCAGTACTTC.

The chain has TRBV27 and TRBJ2-3; the D gene is possibly TRBD1 (6 bases). CDR3 length equals 17 residues. Trimming removed 3 bases at V and 1 base at J, with 17 bases between. Germline CDR1 and CDR2: MNHEY and SMNVEV (reference sequence). CDR3 protein: CASSFLTGTPGTDTQYF. In nucleotides, the CDR3 is TGTGCCAGCAGTTTTTTGACCGGGACACCTGGCACAGATACGCAGTATTTT.

This clone appeared a single time. The chain recombines TRBV27 with TRBJ1-1; D gene uncertain. CDR3 length: 15 amino acids. The V gene's germline CDR1 is MNHEY and CDR2 SMNVEV (reference sequence). Trimming took off 3 bases at V and 0 bases at J, with 11 bases between the two ends. The CDR3: CASSFAGEMNTEAFF. The CDR3 DNA reads TGTGCCAGCAGTTTTGCAGGCGAGATGAACACTGAAGCTTTCTTT.

The V call is TRBV5-4, the J call TRBJ2-6; D gene unclear. CDR1 and CDR2 (germline): SGHNT, YYREEE (reference sequence). With 0 bases removed from V and 0 bases from J, the gap between germline ends came to 7 bases. There are 16 residues in the CDR3. CDR3 DNA: TGTGCCAGCAGCTTGGCCGGCCTCTCTGGGGCCAACGTCCTGACTTTC. Amino acid sequence: CASSLAGLSGANVLTF.

The chain is built from TRBV7-2 and TRBJ2-1; 7 nucleotides agree with TRBD2. Trimming took 5 bases from V and 4 from J; bases not matched to a gene: 14. CDR1 SGHTA and CDR2 FQGNSA come from the germline V gene. The CDR3 is 17 residues long. CDR3 residues: CASSPRGASGPYNEQFF. The CDR3 region has the DNA TGTGCCAGCAGCCCGCGGGGCGCTAGCGGACCTTACAATGAGCAGTTCTTC.

The chain is built from TRBV15 and TRBJ2-7, with D possibly being TRBD1 (5 bases). The CDR3 loop spans 15 amino acids. Deletions cut 0 bases from V and 2 bases from J, with 11 bases between. Per the germline V gene, CDR1 is LNHNV and CDR2 is YYDKDF (reference sequence). The CDR3 protein is CATSRDVGLPYEQYF. DNA for the CDR3: TGTGCCACCAGCAGAGATGTGGGGCTACCCTACGAGCAGTACTTC.

A word on this clone: Other DNA sequences in the sample encode the same CDR3. V usage is TRBV5-1 and J usage is TRBJ2-2; D is unresolved. From germline, CDR1 is SGHRS and CDR2 YFSETQ. Trimming stripped 4 bases from V and 1 base from J, with 5 bases between. The CDR3 is 13 amino acids. CDR3 protein: CASSRGNTGELFF. The DNA of the CDR3 is TGCGCCAGCAGCCGAGGGAACACCGGGGAGCTGTTTTTT.

V and J are TRBV18 and TRBJ2-1; 8 nucleotides align to TRBD1. CDR1 KGHSH and CDR2 LQKENI come from the germline V gene. This CDR3 region has 13 residues. The V gene end was trimmed by 9 bases and the J gene end by 6 bases; junction bases not matched to a gene: 7. CDR3 amino acids: CASETGVINEQFF. As DNA, the CDR3 is TGTGCCAGTGAGACAGGGGTTATCAATGAGCAGTTCTTC.

This clone was observed once. The genes are TRBV5-6 and TRBJ2-1, with D possibly being TRBD2 (5 bases). Germline-derived CDR1 and CDR2 are SGHDT and YYEEEE. The V end was cut by 0 bases, the J end by 5 bases, with 6 bases between. The CDR3 runs 13 residues. Here the CDR3 reads CASSLGLNNEQFF. The DNA of the CDR3 is TGTGCCAGCAGCTTGGGACTAAACAATGAGCAGTTCTTC.

The CDR3 bases are TGTGCCAGCAGCGTACGGACATCTAGCGGGCTCACAGATACGCAGTATTTT. It codes for CASSVRTSSGLTDTQYF. The V call is TRBV9, the J call TRBJ2-3; 8 positions agree with TRBD2. J was trimmed by 2 bases and V by 1 base; bases with no gene match: 9. Per the germline V gene, CDR1 is SGDLS and CDR2 is YYNGEE. This CDR3 is 17 amino acids long.

The gene calls are TRBV29-1 and TRBJ2-1; a possible D gene is TRBD2 (6 bases). The CDR3 runs 12 residues. The V gene's germline CDR1 is SQVTM and CDR2 ANQGSEA. V was pared by 7 bases and J by 8 bases, with 15 bases between. The DNA for the CDR3 is TGCAGCGGTGCCGGGACTTACCATGAGCAGTTCTTC. Its protein product is CSGAGTYHEQFF.

This chain uses TRBV27 with TRBJ2-7; D may be TRBD2 (7 bases). There are 15 residues in the CDR3. Between the trimmed V and J ends, which lost 3 bases and 5 bases, there was a span of 17 bases. Germline CDR1 and CDR2: MNHEY and SMNVEV (reference sequence). The CDR3 DNA follows: TGTGCCAGCAGTTTCGGGGGGCCTGCTGGGAACGAGCAGTACTTC. Residues: CASSFGGPAGNEQYF.

The genes are TRBV10-2 and TRBJ2-2; 7 bases match TRBD1. Trimming cost V 5 bases and J 1 base; bases outside gene matches: 1. Germline assignment: CDR1 WSHSY and CDR2 SAAADI. CDR3 length equals 14 residues. CDR3 in DNA: TGCGCCAGCAGTTGGACAGGGAACACCGGGGAGCTGTTTTTT. Protein: CASSWTGNTGELFF.

V and J are TRBV5-4 and TRBJ2-7; TRBD2 matches 8 bases. V lost 4 bases and J lost 5; bases outside the gene matches: 5. Germline CDR1 reads SGHNT; CDR2 reads YYREEE (reference sequence). The CDR3 contains 13 residues. Here the CDR3 reads CASSRTGGDEQYF. The CDR3 DNA sequence: TGTGCCAGCAGCAGGACGGGGGGGGACGAGCAGTACTTC.

The chain recombines TRBV11-2 with TRBJ2-1; 11 nucleotides line up with TRBD2. The CDR3 is made up of 13 amino acids. In germline, CDR1 is SGHAT, CDR2 FQNNGV. The trim removed 8 bases at V and 9 bases at J, leaving 6 bases unmatched. This chain's CDR3 is CASLSGRAAEQFF. The DNA for the CDR3 is TGTGCCAGCCTTAGCGGGAGGGCCGCTGAGCAGTTCTTC.

The chain couples TRBV7-8 to TRBJ2-1, with TRBD1 matching over 9 bases. The junction had 8 bases not matched to a gene; V was cut back by 2 bases and J by 6 bases. The germline V gene encodes CDR1 SGHVS and CDR2 FQNEAQ. This CDR3 is 16 amino acids long. As DNA, the CDR3 is TGTGCCAGCAGCTTACGGGGGACAGGGACGGGCAATGAGCAGTTCTTC. Encoded protein: CASSLRGTGTGNEQFF.

The rearrangement uses TRBV9 and TRBJ1-1; the D is unclear. Trimming pared 1 base from V and 5 bases from J, leaving 12 bases between. CDR3 length equals 14 residues. CDR1 is SGDLS, CDR2 YYNGEE, per germline. Here the CDR3 DNA reads TGTGCCAGCAGCGTATCGCCCGGTTGGACTGAAGCTTTCTTT. Protein product: CASSVSPGWTEAFF.

This chain uses TRBV5-1 with TRBJ2-2; 9 bases map to TRBD1. Germline V gene data show CDR1 as SGHRS and CDR2 as YFSETQ. The CDR3 has 15 amino acids. J lost 4 bases, V lost 2 bases, and 3 bases had no gene match. DNA for the CDR3: TGCGCCAGCAGCTTCACAGGGGGCCCCACCGGGGAGCTGTTTTTT. Translation gives CASSFTGGPTGELFF. The full variable domain, completed using reference TRBV5-1 and TRBJ2-2, is KAGVTQTPRYLIKTRGQQVTLSCSPISGHRSVSWYQQTPGQGLQFLFEYFSETQRNKGNFPGRFSGRQFSNSRSEMNVSTLELGDSALYLCASSFTGGPTGELFFGEGSRLTVL.

The table lists this clone with a count of one. The chain uses TRBV28 and TRBJ2-5, with 7 nucleotides matching TRBD2. CDR3 length equals 13 residues. With V trimmed by 8 bases and J by 7 bases, 10 bases remained unmatched. Germline CDR1 reads MDHEN; CDR2 reads SYDVKM. The CDR3 DNA reads TGTGCCAGCCAAGGACTAGGCCGAATGACCCAGTACTTC. Residues: CASQGLGRMTQYF.

This sequence joins TRBV6-5 and TRBJ2-5, with 8 bases fitting TRBD1. CDR3 length: 15 amino acids. Trimming removed 0 bases from V and 5 bases from J; junction bases left unmatched: 5. From germline, CDR1 is MNHEY and CDR2 SVGAGI. This CDR3 reads CASSYSAGGGETQYF. The CDR3 DNA reads TGTGCCAGCAGTTACTCAGCAGGGGGCGGGGAGACCCAGTACTTC.

This chain uses TRBV18 with TRBJ2-1; D possibly corresponds to TRBD2 (5 bases). The V end was cut by 10 bases, the J end by 9 bases, with 19 bases between. Germline V gives CDR1 KGHSH, CDR2 LQKENI. The CDR3 runs 13 residues. The CDR3 bases are TGTGCCACCCTGACTAAAAACCCTAGTGAGCAGTTCTTC. Its protein product is CATLTKNPSEQFF.

The genes are TRBV30 and TRBJ2-1; possibly TRBD2 for D (5 bases). This CDR3 region has 18 residues. Germline V gene data show CDR1 as GTSNPN and CDR2 as SVGIG (reference sequence). The V end was cut by 5 bases, the J end by 0 bases, with 23 bases between. The CDR3 protein is CAWDFTRTTTSSYNEQFF. The CDR3 DNA is TGTGCCTGGGACTTCACTAGAACAACCACGAGCTCCTACAATGAGCAGTTCTTC.

V gene TRBV28 combines with J gene TRBJ2-7; D not resolved. The CDR3 covers 12 residues. Trimming left V 6 bases short and J 2 bases short, with 8 bases between. The germline CDR1 and CDR2 sequences are MDHEN and SYDVKM. In DNA form, the CDR3 reads TGTGCCAGCAGCCCCTTCGCCTACGAGCAGTACTTC. Amino acids: CASSPFAYEQYF.

This chain uses TRBV25-1 with TRBJ2-1, with no clear D. Trimming left V 1 base short and J 8 bases short, with 3 bases between. CDR1 and CDR2 from the germline V gene are MGHDK and SYGVNS. The CDR3 is made up of 11 amino acids. This chain's CDR3 is CASSEFHEQFF. The CDR3 coding sequence is TGTGCCAGCAGTGAATTCCATGAGCAGTTCTTC. Supplemented by reference TRBV25-1 and TRBJ2-1, the full variable domain reads EADIYQTPRYLVIGTGKKITLECSQTMGHDKMYWYQQDPGMELHLIHYSYGVNSTEKGDLSSESTVSRIRTEHFPLTLESARPSHTSQYLCASSEFHEQFFGPGTRLTVL.

This chain uses TRBV4-1 with TRBJ2-2, with D tentatively TRBD1 (6 bases). Germline V gene lookup returns CDR1 MGHRA and CDR2 YSYEKL. V was pared by 1 base and J by 0 bases, with 12 bases between. The CDR3 has 17 amino acids. CDR3 sequence: CASSQGTGTANTGELFF. The DNA of the CDR3 is TGCGCCAGCAGCCAAGGTACAGGGACCGCGAACACCGGGGAGCTGTTTTTT.

The rearrangement uses TRBV19 and TRBJ2-1; possible D gene TRBD2, 7 bases. Germline-derived CDR1 and CDR2 are LNHDA and SQIVND (reference sequence). V was clipped by 3 bases and J by 12 bases, with 21 bases between them. CDR3 length: 15 amino acids. The CDR3 loop is CASSMRGGDLVGQFF. For the CDR3, the DNA is TGTGCCAGTAGTATGCGCGGGGGCGATTTGGTAGGGCAGTTCTTC.